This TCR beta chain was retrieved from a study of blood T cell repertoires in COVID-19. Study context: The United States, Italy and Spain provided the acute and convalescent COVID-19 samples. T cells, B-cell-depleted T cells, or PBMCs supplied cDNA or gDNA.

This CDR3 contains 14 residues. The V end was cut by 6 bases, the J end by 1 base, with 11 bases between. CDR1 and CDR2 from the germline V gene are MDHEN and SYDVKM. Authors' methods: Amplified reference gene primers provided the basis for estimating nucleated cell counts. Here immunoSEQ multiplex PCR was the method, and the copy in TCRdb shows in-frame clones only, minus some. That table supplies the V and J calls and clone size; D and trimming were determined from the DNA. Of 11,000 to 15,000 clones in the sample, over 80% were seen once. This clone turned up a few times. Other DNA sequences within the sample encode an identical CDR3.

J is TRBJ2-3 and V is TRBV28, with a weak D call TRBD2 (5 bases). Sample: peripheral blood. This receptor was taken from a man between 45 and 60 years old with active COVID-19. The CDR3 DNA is TGTGCCAGCAGCTTTCTAGCTGGCACAGATACGCAGTATTTT. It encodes CASSFLAGTDTQYF.